This T cell receptor beta chain was sequenced in a study of T-cell reconstitution after alpha-beta-depleted transplantation in children. Overall study findings and caveats: At one year after transplant, newly produced T cells mostly accounted for T-cell counts and diversity. Some patients showed high day-60 TCRbeta diversity, which derived from surviving recipient T cells and thymic progenitors. Alpha-beta T cells about two months after transplant reportedly derived from several hundred expanded graft clones.

The germline V gene has CDR1 DFQATT and CDR2 SNEGSKA (reference sequence). CDR3 size: 18 residues. Losses at the gene ends were 0 bases for V and 0 bases for J; bases not matched to a gene: 9. This clonotype was detected many times. Its specificity is unknown. Researchers prepared the TCRbeta library using unique molecular identifiers, the study reports. TCRdb analysed the PCR reads with MiXCR anew, one entry per CDR3 protein. The data hold some 300,000 distinct CDR3 sequences, with over 9.5% observed a single time. V and J are TRBV20-1 and TRBJ1-5; 9 bases map to TRBD1. The sequenced sample was PBMCs, obtained before TCRalphabeta/CD19-depleted stem cell transplant. This sequence was found in a boy under two years old with acute myeloid leukemia, due to receive a stem cell transplant. The CDR3 bases are TGCAGTGCTAGAGATGCGGGGGGACAGGGCCATAGCAATCAGCCCCAGCATTTT. Amino acids: CSARDAGGQGHSNQPQHF.